This T cell receptor (beta chain) was sequenced during a study of T cells in Graves' hyperthyroidism and ophthalmopathy. RNA transcripts provided the source from which TCR beta CDR3 regions were amplified. Primed by the HTBI set, a first-round RT-PCR was run on the TCR CDR3. TCRdb reprocessed the multiplex PCR reads via MiXCR and lists one record per CDR3 protein. The repertoire holds 500,000 to 650,000 distinct CDR3 sequences, with about a sixth as singletons. This TCR derives from a woman in her late teens or twenties with Graves' ophthalmopathy. The material sequenced was blood.

The CDR3: CSSGRGHTEAFF. The CDR3 nucleotides read TGCAGTTCGGGCAGGGGGCACACTGAAGCTTTCTTT. The rearrangement joins TRBV20-1 to TRBJ1-1; 8 bases map to TRBD1. The germline gives CDR1 DFQATT, CDR2 SNEGSKA (reference sequence). The CDR3 has 12 residues. V dropped 8 bases and J dropped 3; count of bases not matched to a gene: 5.